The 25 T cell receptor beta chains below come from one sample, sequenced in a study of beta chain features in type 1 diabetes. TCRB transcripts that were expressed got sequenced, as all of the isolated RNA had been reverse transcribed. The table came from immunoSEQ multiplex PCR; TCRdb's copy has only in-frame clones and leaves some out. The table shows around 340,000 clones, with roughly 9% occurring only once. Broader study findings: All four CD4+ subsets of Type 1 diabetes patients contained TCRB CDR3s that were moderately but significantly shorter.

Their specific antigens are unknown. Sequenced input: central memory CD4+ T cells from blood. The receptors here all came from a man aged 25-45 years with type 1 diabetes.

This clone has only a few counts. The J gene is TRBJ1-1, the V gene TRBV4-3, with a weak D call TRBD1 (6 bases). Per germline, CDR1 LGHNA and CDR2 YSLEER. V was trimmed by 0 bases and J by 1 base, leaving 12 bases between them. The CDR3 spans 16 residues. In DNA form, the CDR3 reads TGCGCCAGCAGCCAAGACCCTCCGACAGGGAACACTGAAGCTTTCTTT. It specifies CASSQDPPTGNTEAFF.

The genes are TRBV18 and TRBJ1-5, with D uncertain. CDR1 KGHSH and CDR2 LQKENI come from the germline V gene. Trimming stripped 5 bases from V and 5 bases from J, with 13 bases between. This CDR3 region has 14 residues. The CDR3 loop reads CASSSYQVDQPQHF. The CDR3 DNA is TGTGCCAGCTCATCGTACCAAGTGGATCAGCCCCAGCATTTT.

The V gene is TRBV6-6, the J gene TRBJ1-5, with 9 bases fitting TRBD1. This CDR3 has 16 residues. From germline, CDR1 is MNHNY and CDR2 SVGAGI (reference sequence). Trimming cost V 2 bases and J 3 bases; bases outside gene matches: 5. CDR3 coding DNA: TGTGCCAGCAGTTACGGGACAGGGATATCCAATCAGCCCCAGCATTTT. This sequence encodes CASSYGTGISNQPQHF.

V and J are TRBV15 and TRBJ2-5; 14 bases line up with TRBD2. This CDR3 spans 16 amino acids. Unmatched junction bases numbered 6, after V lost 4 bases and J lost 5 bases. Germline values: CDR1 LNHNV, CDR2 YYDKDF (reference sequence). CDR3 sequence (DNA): TGTGCCACCAGCATGGGGACTAGCGGGAGTCGGGAGACCCAGTACTTC. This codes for CATSMGTSGSRETQYF.

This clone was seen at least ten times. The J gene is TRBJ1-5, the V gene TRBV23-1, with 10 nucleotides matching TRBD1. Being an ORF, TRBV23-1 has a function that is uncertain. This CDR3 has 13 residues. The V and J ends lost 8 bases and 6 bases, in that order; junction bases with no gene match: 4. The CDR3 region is CASDRTGGQPQHF. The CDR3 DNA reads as TGCGCCAGCGACCGGACAGGGGGTCAGCCCCAGCATTTT.

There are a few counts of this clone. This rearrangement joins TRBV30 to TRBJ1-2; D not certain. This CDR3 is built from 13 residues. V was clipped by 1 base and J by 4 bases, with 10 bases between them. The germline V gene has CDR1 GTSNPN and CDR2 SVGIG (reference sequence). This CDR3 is CAWSEGEGYGYTF. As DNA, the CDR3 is TGTGCCTGGAGTGAGGGAGAGGGCTATGGCTACACCTTC.

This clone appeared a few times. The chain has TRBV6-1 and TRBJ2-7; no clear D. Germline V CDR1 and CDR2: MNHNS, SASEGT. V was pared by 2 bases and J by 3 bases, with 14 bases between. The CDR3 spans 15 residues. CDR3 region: CASSELPALNYEQYF. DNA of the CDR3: TGTGCCAGCAGTGAACTTCCAGCGCTAAACTACGAGCAGTACTTC.

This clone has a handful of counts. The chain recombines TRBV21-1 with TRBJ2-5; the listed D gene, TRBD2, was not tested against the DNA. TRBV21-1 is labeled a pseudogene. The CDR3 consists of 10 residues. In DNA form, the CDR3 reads TGTGCCAGCAGAGAGGGGACCCAGTACTTC. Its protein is CASREGTQYF.

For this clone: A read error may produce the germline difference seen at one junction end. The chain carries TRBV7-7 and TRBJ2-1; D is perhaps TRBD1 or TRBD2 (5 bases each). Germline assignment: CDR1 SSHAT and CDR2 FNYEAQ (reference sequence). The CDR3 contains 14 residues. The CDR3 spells CASSQGTGYNEQFF. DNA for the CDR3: TGTGCTAGCAGCCAAGGGACGGGTTACAATGAGCAGTTCTTC.

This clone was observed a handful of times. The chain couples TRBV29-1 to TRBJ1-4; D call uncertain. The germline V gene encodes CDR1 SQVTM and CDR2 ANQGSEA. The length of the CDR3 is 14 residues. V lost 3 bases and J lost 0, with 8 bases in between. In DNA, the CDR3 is TGCAGCGTTGACGGCGGATCAACTAATGAAAAACTGTTTTTT. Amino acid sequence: CSVDGGSTNEKLFF.

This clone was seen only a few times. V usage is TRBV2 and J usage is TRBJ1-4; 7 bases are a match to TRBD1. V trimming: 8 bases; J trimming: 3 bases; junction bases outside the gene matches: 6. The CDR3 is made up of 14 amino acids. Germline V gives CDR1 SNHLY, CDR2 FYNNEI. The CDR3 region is CASGRQGPNEKLFF. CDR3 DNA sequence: TGTGCCAGCGGCAGACAGGGTCCTAATGAAAAACTGTTTTTT.

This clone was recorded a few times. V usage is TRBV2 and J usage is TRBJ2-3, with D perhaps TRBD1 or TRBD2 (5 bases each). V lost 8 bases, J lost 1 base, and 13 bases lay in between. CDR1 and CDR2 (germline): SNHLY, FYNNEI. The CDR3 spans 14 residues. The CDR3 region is CASSRVGGTDTQYF. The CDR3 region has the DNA TGTGCCAGCTCCCGAGTGGGGGGCACAGATACGCAGTATTTT.

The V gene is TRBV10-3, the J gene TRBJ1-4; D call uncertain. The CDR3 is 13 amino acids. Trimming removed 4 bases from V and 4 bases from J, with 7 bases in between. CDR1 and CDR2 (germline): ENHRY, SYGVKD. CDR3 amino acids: CAISGEDNEKLFF. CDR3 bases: TGTGCCATCAGTGGAGAAGATAATGAAAAACTGTTTTTT.

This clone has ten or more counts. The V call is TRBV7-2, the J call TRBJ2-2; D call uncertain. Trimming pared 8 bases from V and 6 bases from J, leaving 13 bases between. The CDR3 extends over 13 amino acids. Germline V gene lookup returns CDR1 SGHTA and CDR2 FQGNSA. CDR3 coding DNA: TGTGCCAGCTGTTGGGTTTGGCCCGGGGAGCTGTTTTTT. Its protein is CASCWVWPGELFF.

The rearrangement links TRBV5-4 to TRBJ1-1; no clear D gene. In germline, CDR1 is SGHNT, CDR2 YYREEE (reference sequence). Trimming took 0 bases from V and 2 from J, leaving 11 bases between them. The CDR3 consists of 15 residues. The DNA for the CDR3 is TGTGCCAGCAGCTTGGTCGGTTTGGGTAACACTGAAGCTTTCTTT. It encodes CASSLVGLGNTEAFF.

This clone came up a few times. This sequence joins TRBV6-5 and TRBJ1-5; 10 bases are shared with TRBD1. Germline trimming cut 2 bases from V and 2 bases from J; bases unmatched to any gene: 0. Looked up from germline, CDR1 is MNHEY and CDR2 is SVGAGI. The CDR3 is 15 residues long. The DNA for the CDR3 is TGTGCCAGCAGTTACGGGACAGGGGGCAATCAGCCCCAGCATTTT. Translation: CASSYGTGGNQPQHF.

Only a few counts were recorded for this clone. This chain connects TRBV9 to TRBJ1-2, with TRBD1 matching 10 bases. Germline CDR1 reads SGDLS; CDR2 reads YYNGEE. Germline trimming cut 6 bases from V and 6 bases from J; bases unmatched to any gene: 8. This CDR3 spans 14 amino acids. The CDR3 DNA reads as TGTGCCAGCAACCGACAGGGGGCGCGGAATGGCTACACCTTC. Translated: CASNRQGARNGYTF.

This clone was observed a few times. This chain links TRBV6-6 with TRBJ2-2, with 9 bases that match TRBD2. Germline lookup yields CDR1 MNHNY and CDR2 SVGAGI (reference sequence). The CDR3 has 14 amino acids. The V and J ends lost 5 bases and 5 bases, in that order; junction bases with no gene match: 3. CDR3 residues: CASSLLAGTGELFF. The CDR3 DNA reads TGTGCCAGCAGTCTCCTAGCGGGGACCGGGGAGCTGTTTTTT.

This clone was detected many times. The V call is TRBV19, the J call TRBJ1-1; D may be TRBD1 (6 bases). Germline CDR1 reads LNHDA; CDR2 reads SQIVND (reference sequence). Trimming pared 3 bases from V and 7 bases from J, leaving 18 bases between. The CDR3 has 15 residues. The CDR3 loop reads CASSILQGMRVEAFF. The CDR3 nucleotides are TGTGCCAGTAGTATCTTACAGGGTATGCGTGTTGAAGCTTTCTTT.

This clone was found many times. The CDR3 nucleotides are TGTGCCAGCTCACCAGATGAGACATCCAAAGGCGAGCAGTACTTC. The encoded protein is CASSPDETSKGEQYF. V gene TRBV18 combines with J gene TRBJ2-7; D unclear. V gave up 2 bases and J gave up 6 bases, with 17 bases separating them. CDR1 KGHSH and CDR2 LQKENI come from the germline V gene. This CDR3 comprises 15 residues.

CDR3 region: CASSLGQGSSAFF. In nucleotides, the CDR3 is TGCGCCAGCAGCCTTGGACAGGGTTCTTCGGCTTTCTTT. This sequence joins TRBV5-1 and TRBJ1-1; 8 nucleotides align to TRBD1. Germline CDR1 and CDR2: SGHRS and YFSETQ. With 4 bases clipped from V and 11 bases from J, the junction kept 10 bases outside the gene matches. The CDR3 is 13 amino acids.

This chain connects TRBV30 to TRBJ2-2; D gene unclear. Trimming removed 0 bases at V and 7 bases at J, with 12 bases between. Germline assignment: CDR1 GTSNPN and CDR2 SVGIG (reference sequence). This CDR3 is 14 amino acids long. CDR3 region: CAWSVFSGVGELFF. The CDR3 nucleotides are TGTGCCTGGAGTGTCTTCTCGGGTGTCGGGGAGCTGTTTTTT.

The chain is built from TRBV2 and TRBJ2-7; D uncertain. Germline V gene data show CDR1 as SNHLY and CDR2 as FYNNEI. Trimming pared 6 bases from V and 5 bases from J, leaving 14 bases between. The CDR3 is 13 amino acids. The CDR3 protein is CASSDMVENEQYF. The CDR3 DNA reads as TGTGCCAGCAGCGACATGGTAGAGAACGAGCAGTACTTC.

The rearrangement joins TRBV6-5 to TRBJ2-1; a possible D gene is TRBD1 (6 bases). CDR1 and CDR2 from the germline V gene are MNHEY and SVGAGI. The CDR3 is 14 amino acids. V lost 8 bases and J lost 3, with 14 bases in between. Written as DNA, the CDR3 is TGTGCCAGCTGCCCCGGGACATACTACAATGAGCAGTTCTTC. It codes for CASCPGTYYNEQFF.

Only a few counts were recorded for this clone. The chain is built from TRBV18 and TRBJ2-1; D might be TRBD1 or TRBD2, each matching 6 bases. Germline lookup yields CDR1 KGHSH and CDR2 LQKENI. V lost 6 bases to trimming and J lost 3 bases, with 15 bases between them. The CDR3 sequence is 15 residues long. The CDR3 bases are TGTGCCAGCTCCTTGGATAGGGGGGACTACAATGAGCAGTTCTTC. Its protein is CASSLDRGDYNEQFF.